The 20 T cell receptor beta chains below come from one sample, sequenced in a study of technical replicates of blood from a few donors. TCRdb's copy holds only in-frame clones and misses some; the assay was immunoSEQ multiplex PCR. The sample records approximately 69,000 clones, over 75% being singletons. The sample consisted of PBMCs. All receptors derive from a human donor in good health. Some clones in this sample may be carry-over from other donors' samples.

V and J are TRBV6-5 and TRBJ2-7, with D maybe TRBD2 (5 bases). Trimming left V 4 bases short and J 5 bases short, with 18 bases between. The germline CDR1 and CDR2 sequences are MNHEY and SVGAGI. The CDR3 has 15 amino acids. CDR3 amino acids: CASSSGGGGFNEQYF. Here the CDR3 DNA reads TGTGCCAGCAGTTCGGGCGGAGGAGGTTTCAACGAGCAGTACTTC.

V and J are TRBV18 and TRBJ1-2, with 9 positions matching TRBD1. Germline trimming cut 2 bases from V and 7 bases from J; bases unmatched to any gene: 11. This CDR3 has 16 amino acids. CDR1 and CDR2 (germline): KGHSH, LQKENI. The chain's CDR3 is CASSPADRGAPFGYTF. CDR3 in DNA: TGTGCCAGCTCACCAGCGGACAGGGGCGCGCCATTTGGCTACACCTTC.

This rearrangement joins TRBV2 to TRBJ2-3; the match to TRBD2 covers 10 bases. The V and J ends lost 3 bases and 6 bases, in that order; junction bases with no gene match: 9. This CDR3 spans 16 amino acids. The germline CDR1 and CDR2 sequences are SNHLY and FYNNEI. For the CDR3, the DNA is TGTGCCAGCAGTGATGGCCGTCTAGCGGGAGCCGATACGCAGTATTTT. Translating it yields CASSDGRLAGADTQYF.

The rearrangement links TRBV11-3 to TRBJ1-1; D gene unclear. The CDR3 spans 13 residues. Germline-derived CDR1 and CDR2 are SGHNT and YENEEA. V was cut by 6 bases and J by 3 bases, with 11 bases left in between. The CDR3 bases are TGTGCCAGCAGTTGGCAGGCCTACACTGAAGCTTTCTTT. As protein: CASSWQAYTEAFF.

The chain joins TRBV19 to TRBJ2-3; 9 positions agree with TRBD2. Germline values: CDR1 LNHDA, CDR2 SQIVND (reference sequence). V lost 5 bases and J lost 3; bases outside the gene matches: 3. This CDR3 is 14 amino acids long. As DNA, the CDR3 is TGTGCCAGTAGTCGACTAGCGGCAACAGATACGCAGTATTTT. Translating it yields CASSRLAATDTQYF.

The gene calls are TRBV6-1 and TRBJ2-7; TRBD1 aligns across 7 bases. The V gene's germline CDR1 is MNHNS and CDR2 SASEGT. The CDR3 totals 14 residues. The junction had 9 bases not matched to a gene; V was cut back by 7 bases and J by 3 bases. Written as DNA, the CDR3 is TGTGCCAGCAAACAGGGGATCCTGAACTACGAGCAGTACTTC. Translation: CASKQGILNYEQYF.

This sequence joins TRBV5-1 and TRBJ2-7; 9 positions agree with TRBD2. The CDR3 is made up of 15 amino acids. The V gene's germline CDR1 is SGHRS and CDR2 YFSETQ. With V trimmed by 4 bases and J by 0 bases, 5 bases remained unmatched. The CDR3 loop reads CASSAPSGISYEQYF. The DNA for the CDR3 is TGCGCCAGCAGCGCCCCTAGCGGGATCTCCTACGAGCAGTACTTC.

The J gene is TRBJ2-3, the V gene TRBV6-1; 7 bases are a match to TRBD2. The CDR3 is made up of 14 amino acids. Germline V CDR1 and CDR2: MNHNS, SASEGT. V lost 3 bases to trimming and J lost 4 bases; unmatched junction nucleotides: 4. This CDR3 reads CASSERGGADTQYF. In DNA, the CDR3 is TGTGCCAGCAGTGAGCGGGGAGGGGCAGATACGCAGTATTTT.

The V and J genes are TRBV7-2 and TRBJ1-2; D call uncertain. This CDR3 is built from 13 residues. Trimming removed 3 bases from V and 2 bases from J, with 7 bases in between. Germline CDR1 reads SGHTA; CDR2 reads FQGNSA. The DNA for the CDR3 is TGTGCCAGCAGCTTGGGAGGAAACTATGGCTACACCTTC. It encodes CASSLGGNYGYTF. The whole variable domain, filled in from reference TRBV7-2 and TRBJ1-2, reads GAGVSQSPSNKVTEKGKDVELRCDPISGHTALYWYRQSLGQGLEFLIYFQGNSAPDKSGLPSDRFSAERTGGSVSTLTIQRTQQEDSAVYLCASSLGGNYGYTFGSGTRLTVV.

The chain combines TRBV10-3 with TRBJ2-1, with a tentative D call TRBD2 (6 bases). The CDR3 totals 14 residues. Germline V lookup: CDR1 ENHRY, CDR2 SYGVKD. Trimming removed 8 bases from V and 0 bases from J, with 11 bases in between. The CDR3 sequence: CAIGGLSSYNEQFF. The CDR3 region has the DNA TGTGCCATCGGGGGACTGAGCTCCTACAATGAGCAGTTCTTC.

The chain recombines TRBV2 with TRBJ1-2, with unresolved D. Germline V gene sequence: CDR1 SNHLY, CDR2 FYNNEI. There are 16 residues in the CDR3. Trimming left V 0 bases short and J 8 bases short, with 19 bases between. This CDR3 is CASSEARITMEEGYTF. The CDR3 region has the DNA TGTGCCAGCAGTGAAGCGCGGATAACAATGGAAGAGGGCTACACCTTC.

The J gene is TRBJ2-2, the V gene TRBV11-3; D is possibly TRBD2 (5 bases). This CDR3 is 16 amino acids long. CDR1 and CDR2 from the germline V gene are SGHNT and YENEEA. The V gene lost 5 bases and the J gene lost 3 bases, with 16 bases spanning the gap. CDR3 bases: TGTGCCAGCAGCCCAAGCGGTTCTGGGGACACCGGGGAGCTGTTTTTT. It yields the protein CASSPSGSGDTGELFF.

The CDR3 reads CASGLRLRGGEYTQYF. The CDR3 nucleotides read TGTGCTAGTGGTTTGCGACTTCGGGGGGGGGAATATACGCAGTATTTT. The chain links TRBV12-5 to TRBJ2-3; 8 positions agree with TRBD2. The CDR3 loop spans 16 amino acids. Losses at the gene ends were 2 bases for V and 7 bases for J; bases not matched to a gene: 11. CDR1 is LGHNT and CDR2 is FRNRAP in the germline V gene.

The chain combines TRBV18 with TRBJ2-4; tentative D call: TRBD1 (5 bases). The CDR3 runs 18 residues. Germline CDR1 KGHSH, CDR2 LQKENI. V was clipped by 0 bases and J by 0 bases, with 15 bases between them. CDR3 sequence reads: CASSPPSRVNLAKNIQYF. CDR3 sequence (DNA): TGTGCCAGCTCACCACCGTCCAGGGTAAATTTAGCCAAAAACATTCAGTACTTC.

V usage is TRBV5-1 and J usage is TRBJ2-1; 9 bases match TRBD2. The CDR3 consists of 15 residues. J gave up 8 bases and V 1 base, and 7 bases lay outside the gene matches. Germline V lookup: CDR1 SGHRS, CDR2 YFSETQ. CDR3 DNA: TGCGCCAGCAGCTTGTTGCGGGGGGGGTTGGATGAGCAGTTCTTC. Translation gives CASSLLRGGLDEQFF.

V usage is TRBV5-1 and J usage is TRBJ2-1; 9 bases map to TRBD2. The germline V gene encodes CDR1 SGHRS and CDR2 YFSETQ. The CDR3 length is 14 residues. After removal of 6 bases from V and 8 bases from J, the junction contained 9 bases not matched to a gene. The CDR3 sequence is CASTLAGGIDEQFF. CDR3 nucleotide sequence: TGCGCCAGCACCCTCGCGGGAGGGATTGATGAGCAGTTCTTC.

The chain recombines TRBV28 with TRBJ1-1; 7 bases map to TRBD1. Germline-derived CDR1 and CDR2 are MDHEN and SYDVKM. Trimming cost V 6 bases and J 2 bases; bases outside gene matches: 6. The CDR3 extends over 14 amino acids. The CDR3 sequence is CASSWGQLNTEAFF. The CDR3 region has the DNA TGTGCCAGCAGCTGGGGACAGTTAAACACTGAAGCTTTCTTT.

The chain has TRBV19 and TRBJ2-3, with D perhaps matching TRBD1 (7 bases). The CDR3 loop spans 15 amino acids. Trimming took off 10 bases at V and 0 bases at J, with 17 bases between the two ends. CDR1 LNHDA and CDR2 SQIVND come from the germline V gene (reference sequence). CDR3 residues: CATQTTGTSTDTQYF. CDR3 coding DNA: TGTGCCACTCAGACGACAGGGACTAGCACAGATACGCAGTATTTT. The whole variable domain, remainder taken from reference TRBV19 and TRBJ2-3, is DGGITQSPKYLFRKEGQNVTLSCEQNLNHDAMYWYRQDPGQGLRLIYYSQIVNDFQKGDIAEGYSVSREKKESFPLTVTSAQKNPTAFYLCATQTTGTSTDTQYFGPGTRLTVL.

J is TRBJ2-1 and V is TRBV18; 10 bases map to TRBD2. Germline CDR1 KGHSH, CDR2 LQKENI. CDR3 length: 16 residues. V shed 3 bases, J shed 7 bases, and the junction held 9 bases outside the gene matches. The CDR3 bases are TGTGCCAGCTCACCTGGAGCGGGAGGGCCTGGTAATGAGCAGTTCTTC. This gives the protein CASSPGAGGPGNEQFF. Full variable domain (missing parts from reference TRBV18 and TRBJ2-1): NAGVMQNPRHLVRRRGQEARLRCSPMKGHSHVYWYRQLPEEGLKFMVYLQKENIIDESGMPKERFSAEFPKEGPSILRIQQVVRGDSAAYFCASSPGAGGPGNEQFFGPGTRLTVL.

The rearrangement links TRBV7-9 to TRBJ2-5; 7 positions match TRBD1. V lost 5 bases and J lost 5; bases outside the gene matches: 11. CDR1 and CDR2 (germline): SEHNR, FQNEAQ (reference sequence). CDR3 length: 15 amino acids. CDR3 sequence (DNA): TGTGCCAGCAGCCACCGACAGGGATCGGTGGAGACCCAGTACTTC. Protein sequence: CASSHRQGSVETQYF.